These 10 T cell receptor beta chains were sequenced from one sample in a study of technical replicates of blood from a handful of donors. The table came from immunoSEQ multiplex PCR; TCRdb's copy has only in-frame clones and leaves some out. The sample holds about 88,000 clones, just under 95% seen once. The specimen sequenced was T cells isolated from PBMCs. The receptor set was obtained from a human donor in good health.

The chain combines TRBV15 with TRBJ2-7; D possibly corresponds to TRBD1 (6 bases). Trimming cost V 0 bases and J 4 bases, with 22 bases left between them. This CDR3 contains 18 residues. CDR1 is LNHNV, CDR2 YYDKDF, per germline (reference sequence). The DNA of the CDR3 is TGTGCCACCAGCAGAGATGTGAACAGGGCCACCTTCCTTTACGAGCAGTACTTC. Protein product: CATSRDVNRATFLYEQYF.

The chain combines TRBV4-1 with TRBJ2-1; 10 bases agree with TRBD2. This CDR3 spans 19 amino acids. After removal of 4 bases from V and 0 bases from J, the junction contained 12 bases not matched to a gene. Germline assignment: CDR1 MGHRA and CDR2 YSYEKL. The CDR3 spells CASSRNSGGLLSSYNEQFF. In nucleotides, the CDR3 is TGCGCCAGCAGCCGAAATAGCGGGGGGCTCTTAAGCTCCTACAATGAGCAGTTCTTC.

J is TRBJ2-1 and V is TRBV11-1, with 10 bases aligning to TRBD2. V lost 1 base, J lost 6 bases, and 12 bases stayed unmatched. The CDR3 runs 18 residues. Germline V CDR1 and CDR2: SGHAT, FQDESV (reference sequence). CDR3 DNA sequence: TGTGCCAGCAGCTTAGGTGGAAGCGGGGGGGTCGCGATCAATGAGCAGTTCTTC. Protein: CASSLGGSGGVAINEQFF.

The chain combines TRBV7-3 with TRBJ1-1; D is unresolved. This CDR3 comprises 13 residues. V lost 6 bases, J lost 0 bases, and 8 bases lay in between. Germline CDR1 reads SGHTA; CDR2 reads FQGTGA. The CDR3 coding sequence is TGTGCCAGCAGTAATGGGCTGAACACTGAAGCTTTCTTT. It specifies CASSNGLNTEAFF.

The chain employs TRBV6-6 and TRBJ2-7; no clear D. From germline, CDR1 is MNHNY and CDR2 SVGAGI (reference sequence). V gave up 0 bases and J gave up 9 bases, with 9 bases separating them. The CDR3 length is 12 residues. The CDR3 is CASSYSTVWQYF. The DNA of the CDR3 is TGTGCCAGCAGTTACTCCACGGTTTGGCAGTACTTC.

As concerns this clone: One end of the junction fails to match germline, which may point to a read error. The chain links TRBV4-2 to TRBJ1-4; D is unclear. The CDR3 is made up of 13 amino acids. Germline assignment: CDR1 LGHNA and CDR2 YNFKEQ. The chain's CDR3 is CANSQAGEEKLFF. The CDR3 coding sequence is TGTGCCAACAGCCAAGCAGGTGAGGAAAAACTGTTTTTT.

The chain has TRBV10-2 and TRBJ2-1; possible D gene TRBD1, 6 bases. The CDR3 has 12 amino acids. CDR1 is WSHSY and CDR2 is SAAADI in the germline V gene. V lost 4 bases to trimming and J lost 7 bases, with 8 bases between them. CDR3 sequence reads: CASSGTANEQFF. The DNA for the CDR3 is TGCGCCAGCAGTGGGACAGCAAATGAGCAGTTCTTC.

The chain carries TRBV6-4 and TRBJ1-2, with 7 bases lining up with TRBD1. Trimming at V came to 10 bases and at J to 5 bases, leaving 7 bases not matched to a gene. The CDR3 contains 12 residues. Germline V lookup: CDR1 MRHNA, CDR2 SNTAGT. For the CDR3, the DNA is TGTGCCACCCCGGACAGGCTATATGGCTACACCTTC. Protein sequence: CATPDRLYGYTF.

This chain connects TRBV7-3 to TRBJ2-6, with 9 bases lining up with TRBD1. This CDR3 has 20 residues. The J segment lost 0 bases and the V segment lost 7 bases, leaving 16 bases of the junction unmatched. The V gene's germline CDR1 is SGHTA and CDR2 FQGTGA. The CDR3 sequence is CASNPPGQGKGFSGANVLTF. CDR3 nucleotide sequence: TGTGCCAGCAACCCGCCCGGACAGGGGAAAGGCTTCTCTGGGGCCAACGTCCTGACTTTC.

The genes are TRBV4-1 and TRBJ1-5; D might be TRBD1 (6 bases). The CDR3 has 16 residues. Trimming left V 0 bases short and J 0 bases short, with 9 bases between. Germline V gene lookup returns CDR1 MGHRA and CDR2 YSYEKL. The CDR3 nucleotides are TGCGCCAGCAGCCAAGATGCACAGGGTAGCAATCAGCCCCAGCATTTT. As protein: CASSQDAQGSNQPQHF.